One sample yielded the 23 T cell receptor beta chains listed below, sequenced in a study of cytomegalovirus exposure and HLA in healthy donors. Amplification used 60 Vbeta primers and 13 Jbeta primers. Using immunoSEQ multiplex PCR, the repertoire was profiled, and TCRdb retains in-frame clones only, with some absent. The table has about 140,000 clones, under 70% seen once; the top ten hold under 7.5%. Material: PBMCs. The receptors were gathered from a woman aged 55-69 years in good health and CMV-seronegative.

This clone was observed once. A junction end diverges from the germline sequence, so it may reflect a read error. The rearrangement joins TRBV7-9 to TRBJ2-5, with 7 bases fitting TRBD2. This CDR3 is 13 amino acids long. The V gene's germline CDR1 is SEHNR and CDR2 FQNEAQ (reference sequence). The CDR3 loop is CSSSLLIGGSPHF. The CDR3 DNA follows: TGTTCCAGCAGCTTACTTATCGGCGGGAGCCCGCACTTC. Complete variable domain (other parts from reference TRBV7-9 and TRBJ2-5): DTGVSQNPRHKITKRGQNVTFRCDPISEHNRLYWYRQTLGQGPEFLTYFQNEAQLEKSRLLSDRFSAERPKGSFSTLEIQRTEQGDSAMYLCSSSLLIGGSPHFGPGTRLLVL.

The V call is TRBV19, the J call TRBJ1-2; tentatively, D is TRBD1 (5 bases). Germline values: CDR1 LNHDA, CDR2 SQIVND (reference sequence). The CDR3 has 13 amino acids. Trimming pared 9 bases from V and 1 base from J, leaving 12 bases between. As DNA, the CDR3 is TGTGCCAGCCGCAAACAGGATAACTATGGCTACACCTTC. This codes for CASRKQDNYGYTF.

The genes are TRBV18 and TRBJ1-5; 10 bases line up with TRBD1. This CDR3 contains 16 residues. After removal of 2 bases from V and 4 bases from J, the junction contained 5 bases not matched to a gene. Looked up from germline, CDR1 is KGHSH and CDR2 is LQKENI. The DNA for the CDR3 is TGTGCCAGCTCACCAGACAGGGGGCTGGGGAATCAGCCCCAGCATTTT. The encoded protein is CASSPDRGLGNQPQHF.

The V gene is TRBV5-1, the J gene TRBJ1-6; tentatively, D is TRBD1 (5 bases). Germline assignment: CDR1 SGHRS and CDR2 YFSETQ. V gave up 0 bases and J gave up 13 bases, with 14 bases separating them. The CDR3 is 14 amino acids. The DNA for the CDR3 is TGCGCCAGCAGCTTGGTTGGGCAGGGTGACCCCCTCCACTTT. Protein: CASSLVGQGDPLHF.

The rearrangement links TRBV7-9 to TRBJ2-7; TRBD1 might be the D (5 bases). The V gene lost 2 bases and the J gene lost 4 bases, with 6 bases spanning the gap. Per germline, CDR1 SEHNR and CDR2 FQNEAQ (reference sequence). This CDR3 is 12 amino acids long. CDR3 amino acids: CASSLQGYEQYF. The CDR3 DNA reads TGTGCCAGCAGCTTACAGGGTTACGAGCAGTACTTC.

The V and J genes are TRBV9 and TRBJ2-5; the D is unclear. The germline gives CDR1 SGDLS, CDR2 YYNGEE. CDR3 length: 13 amino acids. V was trimmed by 1 base and J by 3 bases, leaving 7 bases between them. The DNA of the CDR3 is TGTGCCAGCAGCGTAAGACAAAAAGAGACCCAGTACTTC. It yields the protein CASSVRQKETQYF.

This clone has just a few counts. V gene TRBV9 combines with J gene TRBJ1-1; 8 nucleotides line up with TRBD1. CDR3 length: 14 residues. In germline, CDR1 is SGDLS, CDR2 YYNGEE. V dropped 1 base and J dropped 5; count of bases not matched to a gene: 4. DNA for the CDR3: TGTGCCAGCAGCGTATCAACAGGGGGGACTGAAGCTTTCTTT. This translates into CASSVSTGGTEAFF. The complete variable domain, with remaining parts taken from reference TRBV9 and TRBJ1-1, reads DSGVTQTPKHLITATGQRVTLRCSPRSGDLSVYWYQQSLDQGLQFLIQYYNGEERAKGNILERFSAQQFPDLHSELNLSSLELGDSALYFCASSVSTGGTEAFFGQGTRLTVV.

The chain has TRBV2 and TRBJ2-1; possibly TRBD1 for D (6 bases). CDR1 and CDR2 from the germline V gene are SNHLY and FYNNEI. There are 12 residues in the CDR3. Trimming cost V 7 bases and J 6 bases, with 10 bases left between them. CDR3 protein: CASTFRGNEQFF. The DNA of the CDR3 is TGTGCCAGCACCTTCAGGGGCAATGAGCAGTTCTTC.

The CDR3 region is CSVEREPDTQYF. As DNA, the CDR3 is TGCAGCGTTGAACGGGAGCCGGATACGCAGTATTTT. The chain combines TRBV29-1 with TRBJ2-3, with a tentative D call TRBD2 (6 bases). CDR1 SQVTM and CDR2 ANQGSEA come from the germline V gene. Trimming shortened V by 2 bases and J by 6 bases, and 9 bases separated the two germline ends. This CDR3 is built from 12 residues.

This clone occurred a few times. The chain uses TRBV5-6 and TRBJ2-7; maybe TRBD2 (6 bases). Trimming pared 3 bases from V and 3 bases from J, leaving 10 bases between. There are 13 residues in the CDR3. Germline CDR1 is SGHDT and CDR2 is YYEEEE. The CDR3 sequence is CASSSGTLYEQYF. CDR3 coding DNA: TGTGCCAGCAGCTCCGGGACTCTCTACGAGCAGTACTTC.

The chain is built from TRBV6-5 and TRBJ1-2; TRBD1 might be the D (6 bases). V was pared by 3 bases and J by 8 bases, with 13 bases between. This CDR3 spans 13 amino acids. CDR1 is MNHEY and CDR2 is SVGAGI in the germline V gene. CDR3 sequence: CASSYVGANGYTF. CDR3 DNA: TGTGCCAGCAGTTATGTGGGGGCGAACGGCTACACCTTC.

This chain connects TRBV10-3 to TRBJ1-1; 7 nucleotides match TRBD1. Germline CDR1 ENHRY, CDR2 SYGVKD. The CDR3 consists of 14 residues. Trimming at V came to 10 bases and at J to 3 bases, leaving 11 bases not matched to a gene. The CDR3 spells CATQQGRLDTEAFF. The CDR3 bases are TGTGCCACGCAACAGGGGAGGTTGGACACTGAAGCTTTCTTT.

This clone has more than one count but fewer than ten. The J gene is TRBJ2-1, the V gene TRBV6-6, with TRBD1 matching over 9 bases. V lost 6 bases and J lost 8; bases outside the gene matches: 8. The CDR3 contains 14 residues. Germline CDR1 and CDR2: MNHNY and SVGAGI (reference sequence). The CDR3 nucleotides read TGTGCCAGCAGGGGACAGGGCCGAGTCGATGAGCAGTTCTTC. It specifies CASRGQGRVDEQFF.

The gene calls are TRBV9 and TRBJ1-2, with no clear D. The V end was cut by 4 bases, the J end by 8 bases, with 18 bases between. The CDR3 extends over 14 amino acids. The germline CDR1 and CDR2 sequences are SGDLS and YYNGEE. Here the CDR3 DNA reads TGTGCCAGCAGCTCAGAGGGAAGGGCGGGCGGCTACACCTTC. Encoded protein: CASSSEGRAGGYTF. The whole variable domain, filled in from reference TRBV9 and TRBJ1-2, reads DSGVTQTPKHLITATGQRVTLRCSPRSGDLSVYWYQQSLDQGLQFLIQYYNGEERAKGNILERFSAQQFPDLHSELNLSSLELGDSALYFCASSSEGRAGGYTFGSGTRLTVV.

The chain couples TRBV6-5 to TRBJ2-3; unclear D gene. Per the germline V gene, CDR1 is MNHEY and CDR2 is SVGAGI. V dropped 7 bases and J dropped 0 bases, with 11 bases sitting between them. The CDR3 consists of 14 residues. CDR3 sequence (DNA): TGTGCCAGCAAAGTGAGCTCTAGCACAGATACGCAGTATTTT. This sequence encodes CASKVSSSTDTQYF.

In its sample, this clone was seen a few times. The chain uses TRBV9 and TRBJ1-1, with unresolved D. V was clipped by 0 bases and J by 0 bases, with 3 bases between them. The CDR3 consists of 13 residues. Germline lookup yields CDR1 SGDLS and CDR2 YYNGEE. Written as DNA, the CDR3 is TGTGCCAGCAGCGTAGGTATGAACACTGAAGCTTTCTTT. Encoded protein: CASSVGMNTEAFF. The full variable domain, in which reference TRBV9 and TRBJ1-1 provide the parts outside the CDR3, is DSGVTQTPKHLITATGQRVTLRCSPRSGDLSVYWYQQSLDQGLQFLIQYYNGEERAKGNILERFSAQQFPDLHSELNLSSLELGDSALYFCASSVGMNTEAFFGQGTRLTVV.

The gene calls are TRBV11-2 and TRBJ2-1, with D possibly matching TRBD2 (5 bases). CDR3 length: 12 amino acids. The germline V gene encodes CDR1 SGHAT and CDR2 FQNNGV. Trimming removed 1 base at V and 9 bases at J, with 7 bases between. The chain's CDR3 is CASSLVASEQFF. The CDR3, as DNA: TGTGCCAGCAGCTTAGTAGCGTCTGAGCAGTTCTTC.

The chain has TRBV6-1 and TRBJ2-7; TRBD1 matches at 7 bases. Trimming took 10 bases from V and 4 from J; bases not matched to a gene: 7. CDR3 size: 12 residues. CDR1 is MNHNS, CDR2 SASEGT, per germline. The DNA of the CDR3 is TGTGCCACCAGACAGGGAAATTACGAGCAGTACTTC. Translating it yields CATRQGNYEQYF.

J is TRBJ2-7 and V is TRBV7-2; 7 positions agree with TRBD2. V gave up 3 bases and J gave up 6 bases; unmatched junction bases: 14. The germline CDR1 and CDR2 sequences are SGHTA and FQGNSA. The CDR3 has 16 residues. DNA for the CDR3: TGTGCCAGCAGCTTCGCCTCGACTAGCCGGAGGGCCGAGCAGTACTTC. Its protein is CASSFASTSRRAEQYF.

V and J are TRBV5-1 and TRBJ2-5, with a possible D match to TRBD2 (5 bases). The germline gives CDR1 SGHRS, CDR2 YFSETQ. Trimming took 5 bases from V and 5 from J, leaving 16 bases between them. This CDR3 is built from 14 residues. CDR3 sequence: CASSTDLARETQYF. CDR3 in DNA: TGCGCCAGCAGTACGGACTTGGCGCGTGAGACCCAGTACTTC.

The V gene is TRBV25-1, the J gene TRBJ2-7, with a possible D match to TRBD1 (6 bases). This CDR3 is 14 amino acids long. The V end was cut by 6 bases, the J end by 2 bases, with 14 bases between. Germline CDR1 reads MGHDK; CDR2 reads SYGVNS. Here the CDR3 DNA reads TGTGCCAGCAGAGGGGCAGGGGACCCCTACGAGCAGTACTTC. Its translation is CASRGAGDPYEQYF.

This chain connects TRBV28 to TRBJ1-3; D may be TRBD1 (5 bases). The germline CDR1 and CDR2 sequences are MDHEN and SYDVKM. V was clipped by 9 bases and J by 0 bases, with 15 bases between them. The CDR3 length is 15 residues. CDR3 sequence reads: CASLPAGFSGNTIYF. The CDR3 DNA reads TGTGCCAGTCTCCCCGCAGGGTTCTCTGGAAACACCATATATTTT.

In DNA form, the CDR3 reads TGTGCCAGCAGCTGGCAGGGCGGTGGCTACACCTTC. Translation: CASSWQGGGYTF. The V call is TRBV7-2, the J call TRBJ1-2, with a tentative D call TRBD1 (5 bases). The CDR3 sequence is 12 residues long. Per the germline V gene, CDR1 is SGHTA and CDR2 is FQGNSA. Deletions cut 4 bases from V and 7 bases from J, with 10 bases between.